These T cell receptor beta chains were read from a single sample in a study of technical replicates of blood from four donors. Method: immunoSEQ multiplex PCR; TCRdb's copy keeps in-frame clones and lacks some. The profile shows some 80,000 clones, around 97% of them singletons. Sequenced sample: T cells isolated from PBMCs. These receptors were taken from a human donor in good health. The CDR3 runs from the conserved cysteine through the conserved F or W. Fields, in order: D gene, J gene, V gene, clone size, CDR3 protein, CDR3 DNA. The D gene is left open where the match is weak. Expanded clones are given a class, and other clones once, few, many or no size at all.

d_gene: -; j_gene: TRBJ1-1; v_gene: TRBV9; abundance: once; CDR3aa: CASSVTGYTEAFF; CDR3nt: TGTGCCAGCAGCGTAACAGGGTACACTGAAGCTTTCTTT
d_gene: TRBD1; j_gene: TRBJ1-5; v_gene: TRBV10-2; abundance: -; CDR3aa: CASSETGESNQPQHF; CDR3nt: TGCGCCAGCAGCGAGACAGGGGAAAGCAATCAGCCCCAGCATTTT
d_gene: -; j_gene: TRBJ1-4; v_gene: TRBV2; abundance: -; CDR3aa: CASADSAEPEKLFF; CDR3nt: TGTGCCAGCGCAGACTCGGCCGAGCCAGAAAAACTGTTTTTT
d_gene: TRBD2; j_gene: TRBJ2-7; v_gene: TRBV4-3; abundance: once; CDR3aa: CASSHGGASYEQYF; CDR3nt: TGCGCCAGCAGCCACGGGGGGGCTTCCTACGAGCAGTACTTC
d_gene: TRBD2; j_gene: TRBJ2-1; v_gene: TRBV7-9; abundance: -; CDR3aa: CASSFGTSGDEQFF; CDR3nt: TGTGCCAGCAGCTTTGGGACTAGCGGCGATGAGCAGTTCTTC
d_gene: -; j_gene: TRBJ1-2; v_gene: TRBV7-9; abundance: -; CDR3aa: CASSASHYGYTF; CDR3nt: TGTGCCAGCAGCGCCAGTCATTATGGCTACACCTTC
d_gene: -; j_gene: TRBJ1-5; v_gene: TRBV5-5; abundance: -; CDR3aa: CASSLEGWEGDQPQHF; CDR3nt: TGTGCCAGCAGCTTGGAGGGGTGGGAGGGCGATCAGCCCCAGCATTTT
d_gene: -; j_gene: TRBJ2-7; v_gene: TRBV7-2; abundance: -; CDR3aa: CASSFEVGVGWSYEQYF; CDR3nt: TGTGCCAGCAGCTTTGAGGTCGGGGTCGGCTGGTCCTACGAGCAGTACTTC
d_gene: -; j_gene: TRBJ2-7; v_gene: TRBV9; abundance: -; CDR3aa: CASSVDPGTSYEQYF; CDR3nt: TGTGCCAGCAGCGTAGACCCGGGTACTTCCTACGAGCAGTACTTC
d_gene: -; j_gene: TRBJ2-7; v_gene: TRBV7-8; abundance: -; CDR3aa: CASSLVAGFYEQYF; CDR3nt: TGTGCCAGCAGCTTAGTGGCGGGATTCTACGAGCAGTACTTC
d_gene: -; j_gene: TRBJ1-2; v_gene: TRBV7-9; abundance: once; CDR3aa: CASTFQEEINYGYTF; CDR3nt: TGTGCCAGCACCTTTCAGGAGGAGATAAACTATGGCTACACCTTC
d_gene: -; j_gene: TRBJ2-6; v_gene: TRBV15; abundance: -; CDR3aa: CATSRDFQGFGANVLTF; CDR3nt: TGTGCCACCAGCAGAGATTTCCAGGGCTTTGGGGCCAACGTCCTGACTTTC
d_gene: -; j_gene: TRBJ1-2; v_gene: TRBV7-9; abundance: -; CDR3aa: CASSLDSGYNYGYTF; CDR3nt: TGTGCCAGCAGCTTAGATAGCGGGTACAACTATGGCTACACCTTC
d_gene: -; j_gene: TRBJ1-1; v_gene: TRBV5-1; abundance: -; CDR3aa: CASSLSGDPGTEAFF; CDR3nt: TGCGCCAGCAGCTTATCGGGGGACCCTGGGACTGAAGCTTTCTTT
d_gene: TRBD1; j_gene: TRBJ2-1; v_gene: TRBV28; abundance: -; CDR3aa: CASGNRDRVTNEQFF; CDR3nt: TGTGCCAGCGGGAACCGGGACAGGGTAACAAATGAGCAGTTCTTC
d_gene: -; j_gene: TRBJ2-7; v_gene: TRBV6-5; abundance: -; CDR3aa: CASSYSFPESYEQYF; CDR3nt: TGTGCCAGCAGTTACTCGTTTCCAGAATCCTACGAGCAGTACTTC
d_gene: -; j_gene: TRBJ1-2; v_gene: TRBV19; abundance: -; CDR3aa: CASSTYELTATSGYTF; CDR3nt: TGTGCCAGTAGCACATACGAGCTGACAGCAACCTCTGGCTACACCTTC
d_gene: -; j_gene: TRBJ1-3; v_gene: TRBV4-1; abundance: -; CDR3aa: CASSHSAGETGNTIYF; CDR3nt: TGCGCCAGCAGCCACTCCGCAGGGGAGACTGGAAACACCATATATTTT
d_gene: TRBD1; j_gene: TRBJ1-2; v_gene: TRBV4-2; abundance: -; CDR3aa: CASSQSDRGNGYTF; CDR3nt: TGTGCCAGCAGCCAGAGCGACAGGGGGAATGGCTACACCTTC
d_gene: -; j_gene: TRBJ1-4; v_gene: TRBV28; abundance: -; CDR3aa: CASRPGAGAEKLFF; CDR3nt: TGTGCCAGCAGGCCAGGGGCAGGGGCTGAAAAACTGTTTTTT
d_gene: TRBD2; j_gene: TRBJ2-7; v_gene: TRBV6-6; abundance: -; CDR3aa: CASRRTSGSGQYF; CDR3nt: TGTGCCAGCAGAAGGACTAGCGGGAGCGGGCAGTACTTC
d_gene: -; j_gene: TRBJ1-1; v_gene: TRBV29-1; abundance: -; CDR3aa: CSVAGGTTEAFF; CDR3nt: TGCAGCGTTGCGGGGGGTACCACTGAAGCTTTCTTT
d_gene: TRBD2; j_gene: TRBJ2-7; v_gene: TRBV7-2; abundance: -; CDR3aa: CASSSGTTAYEQYF; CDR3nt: TGTGCCAGCAGCAGTGGGACTACGGCCTACGAGCAGTACTTC
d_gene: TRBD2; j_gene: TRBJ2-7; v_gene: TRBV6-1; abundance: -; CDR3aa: CASSEFYSGFSYEQYF; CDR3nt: TGTGCCAGCAGCGAATTCTATAGCGGGTTCTCCTACGAGCAGTACTTC
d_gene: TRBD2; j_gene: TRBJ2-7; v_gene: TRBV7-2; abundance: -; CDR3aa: CASSPSGIAYEQYF; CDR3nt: TGTGCCAGCAGCCCTAGCGGGATAGCCTACGAGCAGTACTTC
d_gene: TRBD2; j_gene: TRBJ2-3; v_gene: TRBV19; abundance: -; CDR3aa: CASSPSGTTDTQYF; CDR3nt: TGTGCCAGTAGCCCTAGCGGAACCACAGATACGCAGTATTTT
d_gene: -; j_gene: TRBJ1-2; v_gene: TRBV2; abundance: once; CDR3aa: CASESLDYGYTF; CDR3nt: TGTGCCAGCGAGTCCCTTGACTATGGCTACACCTTC
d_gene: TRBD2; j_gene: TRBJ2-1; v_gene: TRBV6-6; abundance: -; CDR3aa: CASSGPGLTTSNEQFF; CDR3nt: TGTGCCAGCAGTGGACCGGGACTAACTACCAGCAATGAGCAGTTCTTC
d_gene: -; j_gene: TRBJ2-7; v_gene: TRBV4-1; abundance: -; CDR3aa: CASSQGGAYEQYF; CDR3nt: TGCGCCAGCAGCCAAGGGGGGGCCTACGAGCAGTACTTC
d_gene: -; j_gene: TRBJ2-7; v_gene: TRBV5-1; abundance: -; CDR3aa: CASSFQTGPYEQYF; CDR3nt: TGCGCCAGCAGTTTCCAGACTGGCCCCTACGAGCAGTACTTC
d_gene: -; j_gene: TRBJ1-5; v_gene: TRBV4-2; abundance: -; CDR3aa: CASSQDFGPGAKNLDQPQHF; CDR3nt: TGTGCCAGCAGCCAAGATTTTGGGCCAGGGGCTAAAAACTTAGATCAGCCCCAGCATTTT
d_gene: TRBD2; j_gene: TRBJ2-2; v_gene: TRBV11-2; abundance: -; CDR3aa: CASSLRGRGSTGELFF; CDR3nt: TGTGCCAGCAGCTTACGCGGGAGGGGTAGCACCGGGGAGCTGTTTTTT
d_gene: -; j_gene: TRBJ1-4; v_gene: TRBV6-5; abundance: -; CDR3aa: CASSPQATNEKLFF; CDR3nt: TGTGCCAGCAGCCCACAGGCAACTAATGAAAAACTGTTTTTT
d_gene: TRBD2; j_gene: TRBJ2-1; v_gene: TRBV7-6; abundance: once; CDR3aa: CASSQGLAEGNEQFF; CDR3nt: TGTGCCAGCAGCCAGGGACTAGCGGAGGGGAATGAGCAGTTCTTC
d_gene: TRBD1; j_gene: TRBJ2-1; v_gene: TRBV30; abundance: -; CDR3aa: CAWTPTRDRGQNEQFF; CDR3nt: TGTGCCTGGACCCCGACCCGGGACAGGGGGCAGAATGAGCAGTTCTTC
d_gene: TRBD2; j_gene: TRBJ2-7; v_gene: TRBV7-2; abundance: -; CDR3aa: CASSLARLAGGYEQYF; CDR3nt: TGTGCCAGCAGCTTAGCGAGACTAGCGGGAGGGTATGAGCAGTACTTC
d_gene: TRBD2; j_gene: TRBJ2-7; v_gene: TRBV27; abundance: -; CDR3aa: CASRTVSGGHSYEQYF; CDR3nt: TGTGCCTCCCGAACGGTTAGCGGGGGCCACTCCTACGAGCAGTACTTC
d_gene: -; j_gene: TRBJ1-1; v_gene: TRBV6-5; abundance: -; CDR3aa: CASSYSGGTEAFF; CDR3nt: TGTGCCAGCAGTTACTCGGGGGGCACTGAAGCTTTCTTT
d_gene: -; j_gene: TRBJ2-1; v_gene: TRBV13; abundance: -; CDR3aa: CASSLQGVEQFF; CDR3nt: TGTGCCAGCAGCTTACAGGGCGTTGAGCAGTTCTTC
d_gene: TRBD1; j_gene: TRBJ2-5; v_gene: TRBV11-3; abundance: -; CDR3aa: CASSHPQGARETQYF; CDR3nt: TGTGCCAGCAGCCATCCCCAGGGGGCTAGGGAGACCCAGTACTTC
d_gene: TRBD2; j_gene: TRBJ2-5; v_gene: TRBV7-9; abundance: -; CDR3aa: CASRQTSGRIETQYF; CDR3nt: TGTGCCAGCAGACAAACTAGCGGGAGGATTGAGACCCAGTACTTC
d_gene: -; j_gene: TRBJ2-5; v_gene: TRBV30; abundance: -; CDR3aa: CAWSEIFQETQYF; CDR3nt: TGTGCCTGGAGTGAAATATTTCAAGAGACCCAGTACTTC
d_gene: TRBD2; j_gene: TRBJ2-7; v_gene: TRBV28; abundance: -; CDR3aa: CASTLSLAGRNEQYF; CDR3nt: TGTGCCAGCACCCTATCACTAGCGGGAAGGAACGAGCAGTACTTC
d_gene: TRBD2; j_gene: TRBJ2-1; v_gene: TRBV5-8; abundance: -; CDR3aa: CASSLDLAGVRRLQFF; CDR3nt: TGTGCCAGCAGCTTGGACCTAGCGGGAGTTCGGAGGTTGCAGTTCTTC
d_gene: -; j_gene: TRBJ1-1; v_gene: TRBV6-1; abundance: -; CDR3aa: CASSLEEIMNTEAFF; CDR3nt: TGTGCCAGCAGTCTAGAGGAGATAATGAACACTGAAGCTTTCTTT
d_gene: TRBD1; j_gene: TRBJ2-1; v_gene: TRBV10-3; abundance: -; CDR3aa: CAISGTGGAGESYNEQFF; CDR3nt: TGTGCCATCAGCGGGACAGGGGGCGCGGGAGAGTCCTACAATGAGCAGTTCTTC
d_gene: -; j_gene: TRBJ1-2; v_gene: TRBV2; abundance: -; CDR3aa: CASGGDLNYGYTF; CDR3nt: TGTGCCAGCGGGGGGGACCTTAACTATGGCTACACCTTC